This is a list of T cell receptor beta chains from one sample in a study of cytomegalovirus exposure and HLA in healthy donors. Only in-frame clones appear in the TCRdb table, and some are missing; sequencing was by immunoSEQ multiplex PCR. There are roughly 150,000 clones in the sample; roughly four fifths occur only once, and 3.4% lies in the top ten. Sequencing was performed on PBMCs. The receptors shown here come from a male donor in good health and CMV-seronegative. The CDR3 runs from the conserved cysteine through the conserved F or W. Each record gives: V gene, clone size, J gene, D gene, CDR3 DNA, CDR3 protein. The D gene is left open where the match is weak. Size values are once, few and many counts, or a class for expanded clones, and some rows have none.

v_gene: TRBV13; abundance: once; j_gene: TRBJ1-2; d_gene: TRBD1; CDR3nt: TGTGCCAGCAGCGACAATACAGGGGGCTTTTTGCATGGCTACACCTTC; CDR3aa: CASSDNTGGFLHGYTF
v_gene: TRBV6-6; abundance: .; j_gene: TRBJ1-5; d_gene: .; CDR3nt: TGTGCCAGCAGACATACCGGTGTAGAGGGCAATCAGCCCCAGCATTTT; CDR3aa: CASRHTGVEGNQPQHF
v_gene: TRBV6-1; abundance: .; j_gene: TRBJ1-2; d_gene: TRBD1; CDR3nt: TGTGCCAGCAGTGAGAGACAGGGAATTGATGGCTACACCTTC; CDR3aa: CASSERQGIDGYTF
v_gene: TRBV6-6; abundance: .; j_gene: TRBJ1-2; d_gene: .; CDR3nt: TGTGCCAGCAGCCCAGGACAGTACTATGGCTACACCTTC; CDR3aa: CASSPGQYYGYTF
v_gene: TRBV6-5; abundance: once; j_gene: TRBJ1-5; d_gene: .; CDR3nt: TGTGCCAGCAGTCCCACTACAGGCCAGCCCCAGCATTTT; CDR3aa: CASSPTTGQPQHF
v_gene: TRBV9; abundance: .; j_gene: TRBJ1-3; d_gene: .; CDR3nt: TGTGCCAGCAGCGACCGACAGTCTGGAAACACCATATATTTT; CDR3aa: CASSDRQSGNTIYF
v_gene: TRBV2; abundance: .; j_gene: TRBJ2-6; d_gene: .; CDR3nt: TGTGCCAGCAGCTCCACTCAAATAGCTGGGGCCAACGTCCTGACTTTC; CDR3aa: CASSSTQIAGANVLTF
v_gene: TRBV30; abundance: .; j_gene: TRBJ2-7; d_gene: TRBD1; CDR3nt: TGTGCCTGGAGCACCGGGACAGGGGGACCCGAGCAGTACTTC; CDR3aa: CAWSTGTGGPEQYF
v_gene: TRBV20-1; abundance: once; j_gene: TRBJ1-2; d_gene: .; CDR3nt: TGCAGTGTTCCCGCTAACTATGGCTACACCTTC; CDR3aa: CSVPANYGYTF
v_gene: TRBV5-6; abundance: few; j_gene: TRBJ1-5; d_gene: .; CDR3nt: TGTGCCCTCGGGGTGCCATTCCAGCCGGGGGGGACTGGCAATCAGCCCCAGCATTTT; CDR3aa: CALGVPFQPGGTGNQPQHF
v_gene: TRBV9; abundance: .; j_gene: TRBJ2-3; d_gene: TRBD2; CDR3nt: TGTGCCAGCAGCTCCCCGTGGGGGACTACTGGCACAGATACGCAGTATTTT; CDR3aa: CASSSPWGTTGTDTQYF
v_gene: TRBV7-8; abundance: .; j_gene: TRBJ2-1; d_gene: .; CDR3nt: TGTGCCAGCAGCTTTTATAGTGGAGATGAGCAGTTCTTC; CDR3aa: CASSFYSGDEQFF
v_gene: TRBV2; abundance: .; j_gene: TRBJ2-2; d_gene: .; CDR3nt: TGTGCCAGCAAGGGACTGCCGTCCGGGGAGCTGTTTTTT; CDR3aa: CASKGLPSGELFF
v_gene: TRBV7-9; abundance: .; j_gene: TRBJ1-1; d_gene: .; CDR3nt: TGTGCCAGCAGCTTCTGGGGGAGGGACACTGAAGCTTTCTTT; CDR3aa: CASSFWGRDTEAFF
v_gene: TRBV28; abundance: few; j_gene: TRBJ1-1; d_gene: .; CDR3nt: TGTGCCAGCCGACTGGAGAACACTGAAGCTTTCTTT; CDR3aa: CASRLENTEAFF
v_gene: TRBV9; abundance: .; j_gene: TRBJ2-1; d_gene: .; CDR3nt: TGTGCCAGCAGCGCGAACAGCAATGAGCAGTTCTTC; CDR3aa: CASSANSNEQFF
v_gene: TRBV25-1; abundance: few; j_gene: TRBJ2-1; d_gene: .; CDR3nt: TGTGCCAGCAGTGGGCCCTACAATGAGCAGTTCTTC; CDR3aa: CASSGPYNEQFF
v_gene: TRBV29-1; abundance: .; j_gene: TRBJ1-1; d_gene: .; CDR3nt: TGCAGCGCTATGACAGCGATAGTGAACACTGAAGCTTTCTTT; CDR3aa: CSAMTAIVNTEAFF
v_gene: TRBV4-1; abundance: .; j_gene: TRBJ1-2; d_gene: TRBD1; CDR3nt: TGCGCCAGCAGCCAAGGCATCGGACAGGGGATAACCAACTATGGCTACACCTTC; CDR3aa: CASSQGIGQGITNYGYTF
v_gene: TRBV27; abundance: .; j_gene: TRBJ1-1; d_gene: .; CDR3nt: TGTGCCAGCAGTTTTGGGGCGCCCCCGTCTGAAGCTTTCTTT; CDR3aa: CASSFGAPPSEAFF
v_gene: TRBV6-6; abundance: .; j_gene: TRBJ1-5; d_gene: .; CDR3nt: TGTGCCAGCAGCAATAGCAATCAGCCCCAGCATTTT; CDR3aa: CASSNSNQPQHF
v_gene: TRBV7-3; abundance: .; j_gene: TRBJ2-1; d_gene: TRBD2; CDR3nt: TGTGCCAGCAGCTTTCTAGCGGGAGATTCCTACAATGAGCAGTTCTTC; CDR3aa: CASSFLAGDSYNEQFF
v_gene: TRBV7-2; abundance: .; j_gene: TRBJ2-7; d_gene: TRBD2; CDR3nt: TGTGCCAGCAGCTTTGGGGGAGGGGTCTACGAGCAGTACTTC; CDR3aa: CASSFGGGVYEQYF
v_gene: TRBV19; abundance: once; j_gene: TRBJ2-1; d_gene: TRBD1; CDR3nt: TGTGCCAGTAGTTGGACAGGGGGCAATGAGCAGTTCTTC; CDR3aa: CASSWTGGNEQFF
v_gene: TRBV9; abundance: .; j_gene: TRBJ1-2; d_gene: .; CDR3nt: TGTGCCAGCAGTCCATACGGGGATATTAACTATGGCTACACCTTC; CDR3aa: CASSPYGDINYGYTF
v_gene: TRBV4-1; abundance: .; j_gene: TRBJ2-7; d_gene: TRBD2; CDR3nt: TGCGCCAGCAGCCAAGATAGCGGGGGGTCCTACGAGCAGTACTTC; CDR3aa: CASSQDSGGSYEQYF
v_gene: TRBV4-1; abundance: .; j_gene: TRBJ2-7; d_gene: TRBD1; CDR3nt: TGCGCCAGCAGCCAAGAAGACAGGGGTGTAGACGAGCAGTACTTC; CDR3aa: CASSQEDRGVDEQYF
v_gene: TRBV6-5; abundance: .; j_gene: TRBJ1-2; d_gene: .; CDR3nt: TGTGCCACATCCCCCCAGGGGCGAGGCTATGGCTACACCTTC; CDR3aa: CATSPQGRGYGYTF
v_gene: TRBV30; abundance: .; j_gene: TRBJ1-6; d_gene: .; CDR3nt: TGTGCCTGGAGCAATGGCCATTCACCCCTCCACTTT; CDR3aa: CAWSNGHSPLHF
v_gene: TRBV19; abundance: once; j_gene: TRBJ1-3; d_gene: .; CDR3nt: TGTGCCAGTAGTCGGGTGGGAAACACCATATATTTT; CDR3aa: CASSRVGNTIYF
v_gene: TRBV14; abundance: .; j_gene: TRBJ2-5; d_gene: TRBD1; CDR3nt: TGTGCCAGCAGCCAAGTTGACAGGGGCGCGGAGACCCAGTACTTC; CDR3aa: CASSQVDRGAETQYF
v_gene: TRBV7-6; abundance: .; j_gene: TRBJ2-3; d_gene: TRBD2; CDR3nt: TGTGCCAGCAGCTCACAAGCGGGAGGGCCTCAGGATACGCAGTATTTT; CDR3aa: CASSSQAGGPQDTQYF
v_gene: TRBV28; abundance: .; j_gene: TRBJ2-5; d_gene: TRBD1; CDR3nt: TGTGCCAGCAGTTTCTCGCCGGGACAGGGTTACCAAGAGACCCAGTACTTC; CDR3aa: CASSFSPGQGYQETQYF
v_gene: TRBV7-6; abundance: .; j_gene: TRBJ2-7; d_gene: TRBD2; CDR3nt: TGTGCCAGCAGCTCTGGAGCGGGGGTCACCGAGCGCTCCTACGAGCAGTACTTC; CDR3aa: CASSSGAGVTERSYEQYF
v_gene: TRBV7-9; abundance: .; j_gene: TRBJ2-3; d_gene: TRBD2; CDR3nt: TGTGCCAGCAGCTTACGAGCGGGGGGTTACGCAGATACGCAGTATTTT; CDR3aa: CASSLRAGGYADTQYF
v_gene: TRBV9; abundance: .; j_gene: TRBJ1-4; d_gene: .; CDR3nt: TGTGCCAGCAGCGCAACAGCCGCCTCAACTAATGAAAAACTGTTTTTT; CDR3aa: CASSATAASTNEKLFF
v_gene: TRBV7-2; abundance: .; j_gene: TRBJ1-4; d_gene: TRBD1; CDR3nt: TGTGCCAGCAGCCTACAGACAGGGGTTAGTGAAAAACTGTTTTTT; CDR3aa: CASSLQTGVSEKLFF
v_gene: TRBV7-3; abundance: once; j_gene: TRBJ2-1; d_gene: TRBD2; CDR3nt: TGTGCCAGCAGCCAACTAGCGGATGTCTACAATGAGCAGTTCTTC; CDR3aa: CASSQLADVYNEQFF
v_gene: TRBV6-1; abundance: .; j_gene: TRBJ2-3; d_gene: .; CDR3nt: TGTGCCAGCATTCTCGGGACAACTAGCACAGATACGCAGTATTTT; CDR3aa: CASILGTTSTDTQYF
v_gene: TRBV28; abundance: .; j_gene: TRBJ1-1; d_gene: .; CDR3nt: TGTGCCAGCAGTTTATCGCGGGACTTTAGGGCTTTCTTT; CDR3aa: CASSLSRDFRAFF
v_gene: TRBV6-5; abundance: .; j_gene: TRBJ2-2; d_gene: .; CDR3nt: TGTGCCAGCAGTTTCCAAACCGGGGAGCTGTTTTTT; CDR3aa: CASSFQTGELFF
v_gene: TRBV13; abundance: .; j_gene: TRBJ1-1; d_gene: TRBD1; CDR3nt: TGTGCCAGCAGCTTAGAAACAACAGGGGTGAACACTGAAGCTTTCTTT; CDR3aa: CASSLETTGVNTEAFF
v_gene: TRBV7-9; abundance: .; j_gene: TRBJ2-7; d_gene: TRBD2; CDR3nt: TGTGCCAGCAGCCCCGAGGTGGGCAGGGAGGGTAGCTACGAGCAGTACTTC; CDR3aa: CASSPEVGREGSYEQYF
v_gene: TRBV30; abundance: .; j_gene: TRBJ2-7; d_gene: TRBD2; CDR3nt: TGTGCCTGGAGTGAGGGACTAGCTAACTACGAGCAGTACTTC; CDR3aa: CAWSEGLANYEQYF
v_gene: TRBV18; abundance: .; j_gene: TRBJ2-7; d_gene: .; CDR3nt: TGTGCCAGCTCACCACCGGGCACCTACGAGCAGTACTTC; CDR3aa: CASSPPGTYEQYF
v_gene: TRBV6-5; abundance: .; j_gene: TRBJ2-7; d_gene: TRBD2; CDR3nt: TGTGCCAGCAGCCCCGGGACTAGCGGCTACGAGCAGTACTTC; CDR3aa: CASSPGTSGYEQYF
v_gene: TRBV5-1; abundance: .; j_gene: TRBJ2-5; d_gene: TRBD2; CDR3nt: TGCGCCAGCCATCGGGGGGAAGAGACCCAGTACTTC; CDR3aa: CASHRGEETQYF
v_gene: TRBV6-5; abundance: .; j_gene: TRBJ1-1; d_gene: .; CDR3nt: TGTGCCAGCAGGGGATTTGCGGGGAGCACTGAAGCTTTCTTT; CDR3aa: CASRGFAGSTEAFF
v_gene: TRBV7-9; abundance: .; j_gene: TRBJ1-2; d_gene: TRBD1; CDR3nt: TGTTCCAGCAGCTCTTGGGACAGGGTAGATGGCTACACCTTC; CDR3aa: CSSSSWDRVDGYTF
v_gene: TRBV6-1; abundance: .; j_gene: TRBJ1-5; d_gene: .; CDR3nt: TGTGCCAGCAGTGAAGGGGAGGGCAATCAGCCCCAGCATTTT; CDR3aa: CASSEGEGNQPQHF
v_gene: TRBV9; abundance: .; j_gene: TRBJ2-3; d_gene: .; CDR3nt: TGTGCCAGCAGCGTAGCAGGGAGCACAGATACGCAGTATTTT; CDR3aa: CASSVAGSTDTQYF